This TCR beta chain was sequenced in a study of blood T cell repertoires in COVID-19. Across the whole study: Samples representing acute and convalescent COVID-19 were sourced from the United States, Italy and Spain. The analysed material was cDNA or gDNA that came from T cells, B-cell-depleted T cells, or PBMCs.

Per the original methods: Quantification of nucleated cells was approximated via reference gene primer amplification. Profiled with immunoSEQ multiplex PCR; TCRdb holds only in-frame clones, not every one. V, J and clone size reflect that table, while D and trimming were determined from the DNA. The table includes around 80,000 clones, around 79% detected once. Germline assignment: CDR1 SGHVS and CDR2 FQNEAQ. Trimming cost V 1 base and J 6 bases; bases outside gene matches: 9. The CDR3 spans 16 residues. The sample was peripheral blood. The chain combines TRBV7-8 with TRBJ2-3; TRBD1 matches at 8 bases. The source of this sequence is a man aged 50-59 years with active or convalescent COVID-19. CDR3 sequence: CASSLEGAGGVDTQYF. The CDR3 region has the DNA TGTGCCAGCAGCTTAGAAGGGGCAGGGGGCGTTGATACGCAGTATTTT.